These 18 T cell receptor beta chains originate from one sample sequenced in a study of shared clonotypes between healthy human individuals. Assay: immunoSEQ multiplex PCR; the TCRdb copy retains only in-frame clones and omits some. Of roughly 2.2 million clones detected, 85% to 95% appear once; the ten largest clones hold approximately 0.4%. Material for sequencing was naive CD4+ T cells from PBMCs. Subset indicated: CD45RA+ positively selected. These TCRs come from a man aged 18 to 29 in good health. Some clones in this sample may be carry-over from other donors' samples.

The CDR3 loop reads CASSLLAEQYF. CDR3 in DNA: TGTGCCAGCAGCTTATTGGCCGAGCAGTACTTC. The chain links TRBV7-2 to TRBJ2-7; D is unresolved. In germline, CDR1 is SGHTA, CDR2 FQGNSA. V was shortened by 2 bases and J by 6 bases, with 5 bases between the two germline ends. This CDR3 spans 11 amino acids.

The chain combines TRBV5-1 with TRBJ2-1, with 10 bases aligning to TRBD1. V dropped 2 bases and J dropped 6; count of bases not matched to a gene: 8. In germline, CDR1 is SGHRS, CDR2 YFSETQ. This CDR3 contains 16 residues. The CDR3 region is CASSLTGTGVPNEQFF. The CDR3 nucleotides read TGCGCCAGCAGCTTAACCGGGACAGGGGTTCCCAATGAGCAGTTCTTC.

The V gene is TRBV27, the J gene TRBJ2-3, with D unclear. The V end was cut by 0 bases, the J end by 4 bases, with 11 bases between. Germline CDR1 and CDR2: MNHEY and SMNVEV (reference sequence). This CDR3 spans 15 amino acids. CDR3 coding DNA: TGTGCCAGCAGTTTATCGATTAGATGGGCAGATACGCAGTATTTT. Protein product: CASSLSIRWADTQYF.

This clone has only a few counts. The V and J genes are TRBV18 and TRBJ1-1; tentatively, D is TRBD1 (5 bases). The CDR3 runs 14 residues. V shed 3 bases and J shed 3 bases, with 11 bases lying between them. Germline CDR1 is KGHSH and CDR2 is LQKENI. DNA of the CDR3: TGTGCCAGCTCACCGTTGTCGGGGGACACTGAAGCTTTCTTT. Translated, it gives CASSPLSGDTEAFF.

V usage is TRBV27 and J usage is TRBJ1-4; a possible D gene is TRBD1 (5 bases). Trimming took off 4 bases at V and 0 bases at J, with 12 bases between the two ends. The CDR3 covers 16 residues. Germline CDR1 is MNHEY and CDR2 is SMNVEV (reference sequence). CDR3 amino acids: CASSSRGGATNEKLFF. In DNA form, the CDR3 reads TGTGCCAGCAGTTCCCGGGGAGGGGCAACTAATGAAAAACTGTTTTTT.

The DNA of the CDR3 is TGTGCCACCAGCAGAGAGGGCCCGTGGCTGGGAATGAACACTGAAGCTTTCTTT. This translates into CATSREGPWLGMNTEAFF. The chain uses TRBV15 and TRBJ1-1; D call uncertain. CDR3 length: 18 residues. V was shortened by 0 bases and J by 0 bases, with 17 bases between the two germline ends. CDR1 is LNHNV and CDR2 is YYDKDF in the germline V gene (reference sequence).

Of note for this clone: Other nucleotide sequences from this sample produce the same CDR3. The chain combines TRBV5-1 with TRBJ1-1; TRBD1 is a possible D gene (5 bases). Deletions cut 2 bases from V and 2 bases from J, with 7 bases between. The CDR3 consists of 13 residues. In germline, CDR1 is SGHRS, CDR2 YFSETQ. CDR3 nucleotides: TGCGCCAGCAGCTTAGACAGCAACACTGAAGCTTTCTTT. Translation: CASSLDSNTEAFF.

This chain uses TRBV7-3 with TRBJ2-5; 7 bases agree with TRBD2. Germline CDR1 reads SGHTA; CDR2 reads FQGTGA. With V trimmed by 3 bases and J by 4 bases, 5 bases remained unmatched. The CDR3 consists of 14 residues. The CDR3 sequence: CASSFGGSGETQYF. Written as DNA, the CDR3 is TGTGCCAGCAGCTTCGGCGGGAGTGGAGAGACCCAGTACTTC.

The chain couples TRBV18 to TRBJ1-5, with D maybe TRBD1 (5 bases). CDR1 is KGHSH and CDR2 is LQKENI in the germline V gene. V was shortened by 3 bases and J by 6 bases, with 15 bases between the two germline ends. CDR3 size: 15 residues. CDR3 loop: CASSPGGSGGQPQHF. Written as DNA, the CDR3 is TGTGCCAGCTCACCGGGAGGGAGCGGGGGTCAGCCCCAGCATTTT.

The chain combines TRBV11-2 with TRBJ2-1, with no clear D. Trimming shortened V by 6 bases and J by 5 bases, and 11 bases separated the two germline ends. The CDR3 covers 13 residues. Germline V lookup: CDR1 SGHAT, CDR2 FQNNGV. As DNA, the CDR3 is TGTGCCAGCAGAATCGGACGGAACAATGAGCAGTTCTTC. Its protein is CASRIGRNNEQFF.

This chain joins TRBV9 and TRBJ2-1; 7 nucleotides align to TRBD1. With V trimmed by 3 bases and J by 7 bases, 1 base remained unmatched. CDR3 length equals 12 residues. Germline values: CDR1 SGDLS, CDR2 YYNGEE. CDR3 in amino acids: CASSARGNEQFF. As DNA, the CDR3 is TGTGCCAGCAGCGCCAGGGGGAATGAGCAGTTCTTC.

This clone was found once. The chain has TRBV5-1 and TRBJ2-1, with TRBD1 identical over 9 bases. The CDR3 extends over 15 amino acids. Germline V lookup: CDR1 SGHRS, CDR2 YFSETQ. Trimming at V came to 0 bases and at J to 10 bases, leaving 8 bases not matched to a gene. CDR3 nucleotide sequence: TGCGCCAGCAGCTTGGCCGGGGAAACAGGGGGCGAGCAGTTCTTC. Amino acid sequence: CASSLAGETGGEQFF.

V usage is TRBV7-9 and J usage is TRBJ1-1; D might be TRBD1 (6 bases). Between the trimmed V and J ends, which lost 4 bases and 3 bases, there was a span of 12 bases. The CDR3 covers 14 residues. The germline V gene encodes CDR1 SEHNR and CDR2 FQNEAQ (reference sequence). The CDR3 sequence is CASSSQGVDTEAFF. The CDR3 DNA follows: TGTGCCAGCAGCTCACAGGGCGTCGACACTGAAGCTTTCTTT.

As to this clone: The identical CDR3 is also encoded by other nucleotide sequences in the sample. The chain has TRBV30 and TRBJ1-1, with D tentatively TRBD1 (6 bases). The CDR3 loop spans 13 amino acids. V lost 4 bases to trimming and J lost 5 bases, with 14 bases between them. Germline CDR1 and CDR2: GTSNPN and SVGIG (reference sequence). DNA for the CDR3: TGTGCCTGGACCCTACAGGGCGGGACTGAAGCTTTCTTT. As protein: CAWTLQGGTEAFF.

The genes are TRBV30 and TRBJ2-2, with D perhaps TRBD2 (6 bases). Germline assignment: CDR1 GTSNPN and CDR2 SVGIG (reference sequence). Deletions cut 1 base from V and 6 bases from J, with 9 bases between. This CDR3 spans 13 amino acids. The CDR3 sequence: CAWSAGDAGELFF. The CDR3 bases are TGTGCCTGGAGTGCGGGGGATGCCGGGGAGCTGTTTTTT.

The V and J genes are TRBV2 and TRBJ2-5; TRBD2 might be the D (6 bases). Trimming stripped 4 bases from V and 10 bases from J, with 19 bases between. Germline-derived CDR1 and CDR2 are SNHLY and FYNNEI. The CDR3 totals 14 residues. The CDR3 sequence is CASSALGGDPYQYF. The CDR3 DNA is TGTGCCAGCAGTGCATTGGGCGGGGATCCATACCAGTACTTC.

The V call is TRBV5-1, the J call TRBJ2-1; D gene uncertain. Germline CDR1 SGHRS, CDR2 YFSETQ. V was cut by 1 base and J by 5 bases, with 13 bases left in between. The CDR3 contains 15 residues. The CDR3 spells CASSLFLGVNNEQFF. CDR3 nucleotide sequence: TGCGCCAGCAGCTTGTTCCTTGGGGTAAACAATGAGCAGTTCTTC.

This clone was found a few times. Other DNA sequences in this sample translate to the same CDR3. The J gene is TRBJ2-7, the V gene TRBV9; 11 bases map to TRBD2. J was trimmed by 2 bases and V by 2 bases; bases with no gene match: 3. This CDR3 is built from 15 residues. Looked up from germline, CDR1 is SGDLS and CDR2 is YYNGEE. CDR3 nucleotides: TGTGCCAGCAGCGTTGGGACTAGCGGACCCTACGAGCAGTACTTC. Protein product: CASSVGTSGPYEQYF.